Shown below are 28 T cell receptor beta chains from a single sample sequenced in a study of blood T cell repertoires in COVID-19. Generated by immunoSEQ multiplex PCR, the TCRdb table keeps only in-frame clones and is missing some. The sample holds 130,000 or so clones, approximately 90% seen once. The specimen was peripheral blood. Receptors were obtained from a human donor in a cohort sampled during active COVID-19.

The chain recombines TRBV18 with TRBJ1-5; unclear D gene. Looked up from germline, CDR1 is KGHSH and CDR2 is LQKENI. With 0 bases removed from V and 7 bases from J, the gap between germline ends came to 16 bases. There are 16 residues in the CDR3. CDR3 sequence (DNA): TGTGCCAGCTCACCACCCTCTAACAAAGCTAGGCAGCCCCAGCATTTT. As protein: CASSPPSNKARQPQHF.

J is TRBJ2-7 and V is TRBV4-1, with a weak D call TRBD1 (6 bases). Germline CDR1 MGHRA, CDR2 YSYEKL. The V gene lost 10 bases and the J gene lost 0 bases, with 10 bases spanning the gap. The CDR3 contains 12 residues. CDR3 coding DNA: TGCGCCACCAACAGGGTCTCCTACGAGCAGTACTTC. Amino acid sequence: CATNRVSYEQYF.

V and J are TRBV6-2 or TRBV6-3 and TRBJ1-1, with D hard to call. Deletions cut 5 bases from V and 5 bases from J, with 21 bases between. From germline, CDR1 is MNHEY and CDR2 SVGEGT. The CDR3 runs to 16 residues. The chain's CDR3 is CASSDPSGNGKTEAFF. The CDR3, as DNA: TGTGCCAGCAGTGACCCTTCAGGAAACGGCAAGACTGAAGCTTTCTTT.

This chain links TRBV4-1 with TRBJ1-2; 9 bases agree with TRBD1. The germline V gene has CDR1 MGHRA and CDR2 YSYEKL. This CDR3 is 15 amino acids long. V lost 3 bases, J lost 1 base, and 3 bases stayed unmatched. This CDR3 reads CASSHRQGGNYGYTF. Here the CDR3 DNA reads TGCGCCAGCAGCCACCGACAGGGGGGTAACTATGGCTACACCTTC.

V usage is TRBV28 and J usage is TRBJ1-5, with D uncertain. The CDR3 totals 15 residues. V was shortened by 6 bases and J by 6 bases, with 18 bases between the two germline ends. The germline CDR1 and CDR2 sequences are MDHEN and SYDVKM. CDR3 sequence: CASSPALGRSQPQHF. CDR3 coding DNA: TGTGCCAGCAGCCCCGCGCTTGGGAGAAGTCAGCCCCAGCATTTT. The complete variable domain, with remaining parts taken from reference TRBV28 and TRBJ1-5, reads DVKVTQSSRYLVKRTGEKVFLECVQDMDHENMFWYRQDPGLGLRLIYFSYDVKMKEKGDIPEGYSVSREKKERFSLILESASTNQTSMYLCASSPALGRSQPQHFGDGTRLSIL.

The rearrangement uses TRBV7-9 and TRBJ2-1; TRBD2 matches at 11 bases. Trimming cost V 8 bases and J 6 bases; bases outside gene matches: 9. The CDR3 runs to 15 residues. The germline V gene encodes CDR1 SEHNR and CDR2 FQNEAQ (reference sequence). Here the CDR3 DNA reads TGTGCCAGCGGTTCCTTGGGACTAGCGGCCAATGAGCAGTTCTTC. Translating gives CASGSLGLAANEQFF.

The chain is built from TRBV11-1 and TRBJ2-7; D remains unclear. The V gene's germline CDR1 is SGHAT and CDR2 FQDESV (reference sequence). CDR3 length: 13 residues. Deletions cut 1 base from V and 2 bases from J, with 6 bases between. CDR3 protein: CASSLGPAYEQYF. The CDR3 DNA is TGTGCCAGCAGCTTAGGTCCAGCCTACGAGCAGTACTTC.

The CDR3 coding sequence is TGTGCCAGTCAAGGGGGGGGTCAGCCCCAGCATTTT. Its protein product is CASQGGGQPQHF. This chain links TRBV19 with TRBJ1-5; tentatively, D is TRBD1 (6 bases). This CDR3 is 12 amino acids long. V lost 8 bases and J 6 bases, leaving 11 bases between the germline ends. CDR1 LNHDA and CDR2 SQIVND come from the germline V gene (reference sequence).

This rearrangement joins TRBV28 to TRBJ1-1, with TRBD1 matching over 10 bases. The CDR3 loop spans 16 amino acids. J was trimmed by 1 base and V by 3 bases; bases with no gene match: 5. Germline values: CDR1 MDHEN, CDR2 SYDVKM. CDR3 sequence (DNA): TGTGCCAGCAGTTTGAGACAGGGGGCAGGGAACACTGAAGCTTTCTTT. The encoded protein is CASSLRQGAGNTEAFF.

The V gene is TRBV24-1, the J gene TRBJ2-5; D unresolved. Germline CDR1 is KGHDR and CDR2 is SFDVKD. CDR3 length equals 11 residues. The ends were cut back, 5 bases at V and 3 bases at J, with 3 bases in the middle. In DNA, the CDR3 is TGTGCCACCAGTGTTAAAGAGACCCAGTACTTC. Translation gives CATSVKETQYF.

The chain carries TRBV6-4 and TRBJ2-3; 8 bases align to TRBD2. V shed 3 bases, J shed 1 base, and the junction held 0 bases outside the gene matches. Germline CDR1 is MRHNA and CDR2 is SNTAGT. CDR3 length: 14 amino acids. CDR3 nucleotide sequence: TGTGCCAGCAGTGAAGCGGGGGGCACAGATACGCAGTATTTT. Translation gives CASSEAGGTDTQYF.

The sample holds a few counts of this clone. The chain joins TRBV28 to TRBJ1-2; D ambiguous. The ends were cut back, 2 bases at V and 4 bases at J, with 8 bases in the middle. The CDR3 extends over 13 amino acids. Per the germline V gene, CDR1 is MDHEN and CDR2 is SYDVKM. CDR3 in DNA: TGTGCCAGCAGTTTAGAACATCGCTATGGCTACACCTTC. This gives the protein CASSLEHRYGYTF.

In DNA, the CDR3 is TGTGCCAGTAGTATAGGTCTGACTAGCGGGGGATCCTACAATGAGCAGTTCTTC. Its protein is CASSIGLTSGGSYNEQFF. J is TRBJ2-1 and V is TRBV19; 12 nucleotides align to TRBD2. Trimming at V came to 1 base and at J to 1 base, leaving 5 bases not matched to a gene. This CDR3 region has 18 residues. Germline-derived CDR1 and CDR2 are LNHDA and SQIVND (reference sequence).

The V and J genes are TRBV5-1 and TRBJ2-2; D remains unclear. CDR1 and CDR2 (germline): SGHRS, YFSETQ. V dropped 5 bases and J dropped 4 bases, with 12 bases sitting between them. This CDR3 has 14 amino acids. For the CDR3, the DNA is TGCGCCAGCAGAGCTCTACAGATCACCGGGGAGCTGTTTTTT. Its translation: CASRALQITGELFF.

This chain joins TRBV19 and TRBJ1-2; D is uncertain. The CDR3 totals 13 residues. Germline lookup yields CDR1 LNHDA and CDR2 SQIVND (reference sequence). The ends were cut back, 3 bases at V and 8 bases at J, with 13 bases in the middle. In DNA form, the CDR3 reads TGTGCCAGTAGTATGGAGGGAAGAGGCGGCTACACCTTC. It codes for CASSMEGRGGYTF.

The CDR3: CASSPLGGSSYEQYF. CDR3 DNA sequence: TGTGCCAGCAGCCCCCTCGGGGGGAGCTCCTACGAGCAGTACTTC. The chain couples TRBV7-6 to TRBJ2-7, with 7 bases lining up with TRBD2. The CDR3 sequence is 15 residues long. Germline CDR1 and CDR2: SGHVS and FNYEAQ. V was clipped by 5 bases and J by 0 bases; unmatched bases: 7. The complete variable domain, with remaining parts taken from reference TRBV7-6 and TRBJ2-7, reads GAGVSQSPRYKVTKRGQDVALRCDPISGHVSLYWYRQALGQGPEFLTYFNYEAQQDKSGLPNDRFSAERPEGSISTLTIQRTEQRDSAMYRCASSPLGGSSYEQYFGPGTRLTVT.

V usage is TRBV5-1 and J usage is TRBJ1-1; no clear D. Germline CDR1 is SGHRS and CDR2 is YFSETQ. The V and J ends lost 4 bases and 0 bases respectively, with 10 bases between them. The CDR3 covers 14 residues. CDR3 in amino acids: CASSLGSMNTEAFF. In DNA, the CDR3 is TGCGCCAGCAGCCTAGGTAGCATGAACACTGAAGCTTTCTTT.

The chain has TRBV14 and TRBJ2-3; no clear D. Germline CDR1 is SGHDN and CDR2 is FVKESK. The germline V and J ends were trimmed by 6 bases and 3 bases, with 13 bases remaining between them. The CDR3 runs 14 residues. Written as DNA, the CDR3 is TGTGCCAGCAGTCTGACTGGCCCAACAGATACGCAGTATTTT. It translates to CASSLTGPTDTQYF.

V is TRBV11-2 and J is TRBJ2-1; 9 bases agree with TRBD1. Germline V lookup: CDR1 SGHAT, CDR2 FQNNGV. Trimming took 5 bases from V and 0 from J; bases not matched to a gene: 2. CDR3 length: 15 amino acids. The CDR3 nucleotides read TGTGCCAGCAGCCGGACAGGGGACTCCTACAATGAGCAGTTCTTC. As protein: CASSRTGDSYNEQFF.

The rearrangement links TRBV7-9 to TRBJ2-1; tentatively, D is TRBD2 (7 bases). Trimming pared 11 bases from V and 4 bases from J, leaving 21 bases between. CDR1 and CDR2 from the germline V gene are SEHNR and FQNEAQ (reference sequence). The CDR3 loop spans 15 amino acids. This CDR3 reads CALEEGGLGYNEQFF. The CDR3 DNA follows: TGTGCCCTCGAGGAGGGGGGGTTGGGGTACAATGAGCAGTTCTTC.

V usage is TRBV2 and J usage is TRBJ1-6; D is uncertain. Trimming took off 0 bases at V and 4 bases at J, with 7 bases between the two ends. The V gene's germline CDR1 is SNHLY and CDR2 FYNNEI. CDR3 size: 15 residues. CDR3 sequence (DNA): TGTGCCAGCAGTGAAGCGCCGGGATATAATTCACCCCTCCACTTT. Protein: CASSEAPGYNSPLHF.

This clone was seen just once. The rearrangement links TRBV5-4 to TRBJ1-1; TRBD1 matches at 7 bases. CDR1 SGHNT and CDR2 YYREEE come from the germline V gene (reference sequence). V lost 4 bases, J lost 4 bases, and 7 bases stayed unmatched. The CDR3 contains 14 residues. The CDR3 protein is CASSLDRRGTEAFF. The DNA for the CDR3 is TGTGCCAGCAGCCTGGACAGGAGAGGCACTGAAGCTTTCTTT.

The rearrangement joins TRBV14 to TRBJ2-7; D is perhaps TRBD1 (6 bases). V gave up 0 bases and J gave up 3 bases, with 21 bases separating them. The CDR3 extends over 18 amino acids. Germline V gives CDR1 SGHDN, CDR2 FVKESK. The CDR3 loop is CASSQDKTADSRNYEQYF. CDR3 nucleotide sequence: TGTGCCAGCAGCCAAGATAAAACTGCGGACAGCCGGAACTACGAGCAGTACTTC. The variable domain in full, with the rest retrieved from reference TRBV14 and TRBJ2-7, is EAGVTQFPSHSVIEKGQTVTLRCDPISGHDNLYWYRRVMGKEIKFLLHFVKESKQDESGMPNNRFLAERTGGTYSTLKVQPAELEDSGVYFCASSQDKTADSRNYEQYFGPGTRLTVT.

In its sample, this clone was seen once. The chain carries TRBV27 and TRBJ1-4, with 7 bases that match TRBD1. The CDR3 is 14 residues long. V lost 1 base, J lost 6 bases, and 2 bases stayed unmatched. CDR1 MNHEY and CDR2 SMNVEV come from the germline V gene (reference sequence). This chain's CDR3 is CASSLYRGYEKLFF. CDR3 nucleotide sequence: TGTGCCAGCAGTTTATACAGGGGTTATGAAAAACTGTTTTTT. The full variable domain, rest sourced from reference TRBV27 and TRBJ1-4, is EAQVTQNPRYLITVTGKKLTVTCSQNMNHEYMSWYRQDPGLGLRQIYYSMNVEVTDKGDVPEGYKVSRKEKRNFPLILESPSPNQTSLYFCASSLYRGYEKLFFGSGTQLSVL.

The gene calls are TRBV7-2 and TRBJ2-7, with 8 bases fitting TRBD2. V gave up 2 bases and J gave up 7 bases; unmatched junction bases: 7. Germline loops: CDR1 SGHTA, CDR2 FQGNSA. The CDR3 covers 14 residues. CDR3 nucleotides: TGTGCCAGCAGCTTATGGCGGGAGGCGGGGGAGCAGTACTTC. Translating gives CASSLWREAGEQYF.

The chain is built from TRBV25-1 and TRBJ2-7; 8 bases fit TRBD2. Germline CDR1 is MGHDK and CDR2 is SYGVNS. V shed 4 bases and J 6 bases; nucleotides not matched to a gene: 5. The CDR3 spans 13 residues. CDR3 sequence (DNA): TGTGCCAGCAGTGCAGGACTAGCTGTCGAGCAGTACTTC. It specifies CASSAGLAVEQYF.

V gene TRBV27 combines with J gene TRBJ2-1, with a weak D call TRBD2 (6 bases). The V end was cut by 3 bases, the J end by 6 bases, with 12 bases between. This CDR3 is built from 14 residues. Germline CDR1 is MNHEY and CDR2 is SMNVEV (reference sequence). The CDR3 loop is CASSFYSTSNEQFF. CDR3 sequence (DNA): TGTGCCAGCAGTTTCTATTCGACTAGCAATGAGCAGTTCTTC.

The chain combines TRBV19 with TRBJ2-3; 9 nucleotides line up with TRBD1. Germline trimming cut 7 bases from V and 14 bases from J; bases unmatched to any gene: 16. The CDR3 has 14 residues. The V gene's germline CDR1 is LNHDA and CDR2 SQIVND (reference sequence). Here the CDR3 reads CASKSGQGSPSRYF. CDR3 nucleotides: TGTGCCAGTAAATCGGGACAGGGTTCCCCATCCCGGTATTTT.